This is a list of T cell receptor beta chains from one sample in a study of T-cell memory formation after mild COVID-19. TCRdb analysed the 5' RACE reads with MiXCR anew, one entry per CDR3 protein. The sample lists roughly 100,000 distinct CDR3 sequences, less than 15% seen once, with roughly a quarter in the top ten. Source material: PBMCs or a T cell subset sorted from them (not recorded which). The source of these receptors is an adult woman who had mild COVID-19 (a few samples of this study predate the infection). Cell type and time point are not known. Each CDR3 is given with its conserved first and last residue. A D gene is named only where the DNA matches it firmly. Some rows have no size entry. The others give once, few or many, or a class for an expanded clone.

j_gene: TRBJ2-3
abundance: .
d_gene: .
v_gene: TRBV6-6
CDR3nt: TGTGCCAGCACCGATATGGATACGCAGTATTTT
CDR3aa: CASTDMDTQYF

j_gene: TRBJ2-7
abundance: .
d_gene: .
v_gene: TRBV7-9
CDR3nt: TGTGCCAGCAGCTTTCAGGGGTACCCCTACGAGCAGTACTTC
CDR3aa: CASSFQGYPYEQYF

j_gene: TRBJ2-1
abundance: .
d_gene: .
v_gene: TRBV18
CDR3nt: TGTGCCAGCTCACCCAGCCCCAGCTCCTACAATGAGCAGTTCTTC
CDR3aa: CASSPSPSSYNEQFF

j_gene: TRBJ2-2
abundance: .
d_gene: .
v_gene: TRBV20-1
CDR3nt: TGCAGTGCTAGAGATTATGTAGCCGGGGAGCTGTTTTTT
CDR3aa: CSARDYVAGELFF

j_gene: TRBJ2-1
abundance: few
d_gene: .
v_gene: TRBV24-1
CDR3nt: TGTGCCACCAGTGATTTTGGGGAAGATGAGCAGTTCTTC
CDR3aa: CATSDFGEDEQFF

j_gene: TRBJ2-1
abundance: .
d_gene: .
v_gene: TRBV7-9
CDR3nt: TGTGCCAGCAGAAGGCTTTACAATGAGCAGTTCTTC
CDR3aa: CASRRLYNEQFF

j_gene: TRBJ2-1
abundance: .
d_gene: TRBD2
v_gene: TRBV19
CDR3nt: TGTGCCAGTAGTTTGGTACTAGCGGGGTCCTTTGAGCAGTTCTTC
CDR3aa: CASSLVLAGSFEQFF

j_gene: TRBJ2-7
abundance: many
d_gene: .
v_gene: TRBV29-1
CDR3nt: TGCAGCGTTTTACGCAGACTACACGAGCAGTACTTC
CDR3aa: CSVLRRLHEQYF

j_gene: TRBJ2-7
abundance: .
d_gene: TRBD2
v_gene: TRBV5-1
CDR3nt: TGCGCCAGCAGCCGAGGTAGCGGGACGGGAGAGCAGTACTTC
CDR3aa: CASSRGSGTGEQYF

j_gene: TRBJ1-1
abundance: few
d_gene: .
v_gene: TRBV7-6
CDR3nt: TGTGCCAGCAGCTTAGATTCAGGGGCTTATGGTGAAGCTTTCTTT
CDR3aa: CASSLDSGAYGEAFF

j_gene: TRBJ2-1
abundance: .
d_gene: .
v_gene: TRBV20-1
CDR3nt: TGCAGTGCTAGACCCCAGGGCCGCTCCTACAATGAGCAGTTCTTC
CDR3aa: CSARPQGRSYNEQFF

j_gene: TRBJ2-1
abundance: .
d_gene: .
v_gene: TRBV4-1
CDR3nt: TGCGCCAGCAGCCAAGAATATAAGGTAGATCCTTTCTACAATGAGCAGTTCTTC
CDR3aa: CASSQEYKVDPFYNEQFF

j_gene: TRBJ2-3
abundance: .
d_gene: TRBD2
v_gene: TRBV11-2
CDR3nt: TGTGCCAGCAGCTTAGGGTTCCGCAGCGGGAGCGGCACAGATACGCAGTATTTT
CDR3aa: CASSLGFRSGSGTDTQYF

j_gene: TRBJ2-3
abundance: few
d_gene: .
v_gene: TRBV5-1
CDR3nt: TGCGCCAGCAGCTTGCAGTCAGATACGCAGTATTTT
CDR3aa: CASSLQSDTQYF